These T cell receptor beta chains were read from a single sample in a study of shared clonotypes between healthy human individuals. Libraries were prepared by immunoSEQ multiplex PCR; TCRdb keeps only in-frame clonotypes and omits some of them. This sample has some 1.5 million clones, with about 98% found just once. The sample was naive CD4+ T cells sorted from blood. These receptor sequences come from a young man in good health. The CDR3 runs from the conserved cysteine through the conserved F or W.

TRBJ2-5 TRBV2 15 CASRIAGGYQETQYF
TRBJ2-1 TRBV28 17 CASSSNLGARAYNEQFF
TRBJ2-3 TRBV18 17 CASSPLRTKTSEESQYF
TRBJ2-5 TRBV5-1 18 CASSPMKIGTAGSETQYF
TRBJ1-4 TRBV27 14 CASRLLATNEKLFF
TRBJ2-1 TRBV27 13 CASSGSGLNEQFF
TRBJ2-2 TRBV19 15 CASSGGLANTGELFF
TRBJ2-3 TRBV19 18 CASSISSLNLGATDTQYF
TRBJ2-7 TRBV7-8 17 CASSPGGNSGNGHEQYF
TRBJ1-1 TRBV6-6 14 CASSSVTVGTEAFF
TRBJ1-4 TRBV6-5 14 CASSPLNGGEKLFF
TRBJ2-1 TRBV5-1 18 CASSAGTGGFTAYNEQFF
TRBJ2-1 TRBV9 16 CASSVGFAPLYNEQFF
TRBJ2-1 TRBV9 16 CASSTSSGRAYNEQFF
TRBJ2-7 TRBV6-1 15 CASRRLSRGDYEQYF
TRBJ1-5 TRBV18 16 CASSPRPGQGGQPQHF
TRBJ1-1 TRBV11-1 15 CASSLASTIYTEAFF
TRBJ2-2 TRBV11-3 13 CASSQDSTGELFF
TRBJ1-1 TRBV18 13 CASSPRLDTEAFF
TRBJ2-1 TRBV9 15 CASSVGVTYYNEQFF
TRBJ1-5 TRBV6-5 15 CASSYGANSNQPQHF
TRBJ1-1 TRBV11-3 13 CASSQGGNTEAFF
TRBJ1-3 TRBV28 14 CASSPPGTGNTIYF
TRBJ2-5 TRBV10-3 13 CAISGTGEETQYF
TRBJ2-1 TRBV11-1 14 CASSLLTWGNEQFF
TRBJ2-3 TRBV7-9 12 CASSFTRDTQYF